The present T cell receptor (beta chain) was sequenced within a study of blood T cell repertoires in COVID-19. Study-level background: Acute and convalescent COVID-19 samples came from the United States, Italy and Spain. Sources were T cells, B-cell-depleted T cells, or PBMCs; the material itself was cDNA or gDNA.

As originally analysed: Reference gene primers were amplified, and this amplification served to estimate nucleated cell counts. Data came from immunoSEQ multiplex PCR; TCRdb stores just in-frame clones and leaves some out. The V and J calls and clone size were taken over from that table, and D and trimming were inferred from the DNA. The repertoire holds fewer than 90,000 clones, with 82% as singletons. The sequenced sample consisted of peripheral blood. The receptor comes from a man in his fifties with acute or convalescent COVID-19.

Here the CDR3 reads CASSGLGGSRDEKLFF. The CDR3 nucleotides read TGTGCCAGCAGCGGCCTAGGGGGCAGCCGTGATGAAAAACTGTTTTTT. J is TRBJ1-4 and V is TRBV9; TRBD1 matches at 7 bases. CDR3 length: 16 residues. In germline, CDR1 is SGDLS, CDR2 YYNGEE. V gave up 3 bases and J gave up 6 bases; unmatched junction bases: 11.